This entry lists 22 T cell receptor beta chains sequenced from one sample in a study of siplizumab effects on memory and regulatory T cells. Here immunoSEQ multiplex PCR was the method, and the copy in TCRdb shows in-frame clones only, minus some. The sample carries more than 60,000 clones, 93% recorded once. Sequenced input: CD8+ T cells sorted from blood. Every receptor here comes from a human donor in good health.

J is TRBJ1-2 and V is TRBV10-3, with D possibly being TRBD1 (5 bases). Germline CDR1 is ENHRY and CDR2 is SYGVKD. The CDR3 consists of 14 residues. V lost 0 bases, J lost 4 bases, and 9 bases lay in between. The CDR3 coding sequence is TGTGCCATCAGTGAGTCGCCAGGGTCCTATGGCTACACCTTC. Translated: CAISESPGSYGYTF.

This chain uses TRBV27 with TRBJ2-3; D could derive from TRBD1 or TRBD2 (5 bases each). The germline gives CDR1 MNHEY, CDR2 SMNVEV (reference sequence). The CDR3 totals 14 residues. Trimming left V 6 bases short and J 5 bases short, with 15 bases between. The CDR3 loop is CASSAVGAQDTQYF. As DNA, the CDR3 is TGTGCCAGCAGCGCCGTCGGGGCACAAGATACGCAGTATTTT.

V and J are TRBV15 and TRBJ1-4; tentative D call: TRBD1 (5 bases). In germline, CDR1 is LNHNV, CDR2 YYDKDF (reference sequence). Trimming pared 1 base from V and 6 bases from J, leaving 15 bases between. This CDR3 is built from 16 residues. The chain's CDR3 is CATSRGRWGGDEKLFF. For the CDR3, the DNA is TGTGCCACCAGCAGAGGCCGATGGGGGGGGGATGAAAAACTGTTTTTT.

The chain combines TRBV6-5 with TRBJ2-5; D gene unclear. The CDR3 is 15 amino acids. The germline V and J ends were trimmed by 2 bases and 2 bases, with 12 bases remaining between them. The germline gives CDR1 MNHEY, CDR2 SVGAGI. The CDR3 protein is CASSYAVVGQETQYF. For the CDR3, the DNA is TGTGCCAGCAGTTACGCTGTTGTCGGGCAAGAGACCCAGTACTTC.

In nucleotides, the CDR3 is TGTGCCAGCAGCCCGGGGCCAGGGTACGAGCAGTACTTC. Translated, it gives CASSPGPGYEQYF. This sequence joins TRBV27 and TRBJ2-7, with D possibly being TRBD1 or TRBD2 (5 bases each). The CDR3 has 13 amino acids. V lost 6 bases to trimming and J lost 4 bases, with 13 bases between them. CDR1 and CDR2 (germline): MNHEY, SMNVEV (reference sequence).

This chain joins TRBV9 and TRBJ2-4; TRBD1 is a possible D gene (5 bases). Germline V gives CDR1 SGDLS, CDR2 YYNGEE. The CDR3 consists of 13 residues. Trimming removed 4 bases at V and 8 bases at J, with 13 bases between. As DNA, the CDR3 is TGTGCCAGCAGCAGGGGCATGATTGACATTCAGTACTTC. Its translation: CASSRGMIDIQYF.

The gene calls are TRBV30 and TRBJ1-2; 9 bases fit TRBD1. The CDR3 is 14 residues long. Germline V gene lookup returns CDR1 GTSNPN and CDR2 SVGIG (reference sequence). With 3 bases clipped from V and 4 bases from J, the junction kept 6 bases outside the gene matches. CDR3 loop: CAWRGQGVGYGYTF. CDR3 sequence (DNA): TGTGCCTGGAGGGGACAGGGCGTTGGCTATGGCTACACCTTC.

V is TRBV15 and J is TRBJ2-5, with 7 bases matching TRBD2. The junction had 7 bases not matched to a gene; V was cut back by 5 bases and J by 4 bases. This CDR3 is built from 14 residues. Germline V CDR1 and CDR2: LNHNV, YYDKDF (reference sequence). The CDR3: CATSGAGIGETQYF. For the CDR3, the DNA is TGTGCCACCAGCGGAGCGGGGATCGGAGAGACCCAGTACTTC.

In its sample, this clone was seen once. The chain joins TRBV10-3 to TRBJ1-6; a weak D match, TRBD1 (5 bases). Germline V gene sequence: CDR1 ENHRY, CDR2 SYGVKD. Trimming left V 2 bases short and J 8 bases short, with 7 bases between. The CDR3 extends over 13 amino acids. The chain's CDR3 is CAISEDSDSPLHF. The CDR3, as DNA: TGTGCCATCAGTGAGGACAGTGATTCACCCCTCCACTTT.

The J gene is TRBJ2-1, the V gene TRBV11-3, with 8 bases lining up with TRBD1. The V gene's germline CDR1 is SGHNT and CDR2 YENEEA. V lost 5 bases, J lost 9 bases, and 9 bases stayed unmatched. The CDR3 is 14 residues long. The DNA of the CDR3 is TGTGCCAGCAGCCCGTCGGACAGGGACGGTGAGCAGTTCTTC. As protein: CASSPSDRDGEQFF.

This chain joins TRBV19 and TRBJ2-1; no firm D call. The germline V gene has CDR1 LNHDA and CDR2 SQIVND (reference sequence). V lost 4 bases to trimming and J lost 0 bases, with 4 bases between them. The CDR3 extends over 13 amino acids. The CDR3 DNA reads TGTGCCAGTAGTACAGACTCCTACAATGAGCAGTTCTTC. Its translation is CASSTDSYNEQFF.

The chain carries TRBV9 and TRBJ2-2, with a tentative D call TRBD2 (5 bases). The CDR3 has 15 residues. The germline CDR1 and CDR2 sequences are SGDLS and YYNGEE. Trimming took 4 bases from V and 1 from J, leaving 11 bases between them. CDR3: CASSPSGGNTGELFF. The CDR3 nucleotides are TGTGCCAGCAGCCCGAGCGGTGGGAACACCGGGGAGCTGTTTTTT. The full variable domain, in which reference TRBV9 and TRBJ2-2 provide the parts outside the CDR3, is DSGVTQTPKHLITATGQRVTLRCSPRSGDLSVYWYQQSLDQGLQFLIQYYNGEERAKGNILERFSAQQFPDLHSELNLSSLELGDSALYFCASSPSGGNTGELFFGEGSRLTVL.

V and J are TRBV4-3 and TRBJ1-3; D is unclear. V lost 0 bases to trimming and J lost 6 bases, with 6 bases between them. CDR3 length equals 13 residues. The germline V gene encodes CDR1 LGHNA and CDR2 YSLEER. CDR3 nucleotide sequence: TGCGCCAGCAGCCAAGATCCTGCAAACACCATATATTTT. It translates to CASSQDPANTIYF.

The rearrangement uses TRBV30 and TRBJ1-5, with D possibly matching TRBD1 (5 bases). V was pared by 4 bases and J by 2 bases, with 12 bases between. The CDR3 spans 14 residues. Per the germline V gene, CDR1 is GTSNPN and CDR2 is SVGIG (reference sequence). CDR3 in DNA: TGTGCCTGGACAGGGACGACTGGCAATCAGCCCCAGCATTTT. Translation gives CAWTGTTGNQPQHF.

The chain links TRBV7-3 to TRBJ2-6; D ambiguous. V was cut by 6 bases and J by 1 base, with 4 bases left in between. CDR1 and CDR2 (germline): SGHTA, FQGTGA. The CDR3 sequence is 13 residues long. The CDR3, as DNA: TGTGCCAGCAGAGGATCTGGGGCCAACGTCCTGACTTTC. The encoded protein is CASRGSGANVLTF. Supplemented by reference TRBV7-3 and TRBJ2-6, the full variable domain reads GAGVSQTPSNKVTEKGKYVELRCDPISGHTALYWYRQSLGQGPEFLIYFQGTGAADDSGLPNDRFFAVRPEGSVSTLKIQRTERGDSAVYLCASRGSGANVLTFGAGSRLTVL.

The V gene is TRBV6-5, the J gene TRBJ2-5; 7 bases match TRBD1. This CDR3 spans 15 amino acids. J gave up 5 bases and V 5 bases, and 11 bases lay outside the gene matches. The germline gives CDR1 MNHEY, CDR2 SVGAGI. CDR3 protein: CASSLATGEGETQYF. The CDR3 DNA sequence: TGTGCCAGCAGTCTAGCCACAGGGGAAGGGGAGACCCAGTACTTC.

This chain joins TRBV10-3 and TRBJ2-5; TRBD1 matches 8 bases. CDR3 size: 13 residues. Per the germline V gene, CDR1 is ENHRY and CDR2 is SYGVKD. The V and J ends lost 7 bases and 3 bases, in that order; junction bases with no gene match: 4. CDR3 coding DNA: TGTGCCATCACCAAGGACAGGGAAGAGACCCAGTACTTC. It codes for CAITKDREETQYF.

The genes are TRBV28 and TRBJ2-2; 9 bases are a match to TRBD1. The CDR3 runs 16 residues. The germline V gene has CDR1 MDHEN and CDR2 SYDVKM. Trimming cost V 6 bases and J 7 bases; bases outside gene matches: 12. The CDR3 is CASSLKDRGEGGELFF. CDR3 bases: TGTGCCAGCAGCTTAAAGGACAGGGGTGAGGGCGGGGAGCTGTTTTTT.

The J gene is TRBJ2-1, the V gene TRBV4-2, with 12 bases fitting TRBD2. Trimming took 0 bases from V and 4 from J; bases not matched to a gene: 7. Germline V gives CDR1 LGHNA, CDR2 YNFKEQ. This CDR3 has 18 amino acids. DNA for the CDR3: TGTGCCAGCAGCCAAGAAGCTAGCGGGGGGGAGGGTTACAATGAGCAGTTCTTC. This gives the protein CASSQEASGGEGYNEQFF.

Turning to this clone: Other DNA variants within this sample encode the same CDR3. The chain uses TRBV9 and TRBJ1-2, with a weak D call TRBD1 (5 bases). CDR1 SGDLS and CDR2 YYNGEE come from the germline V gene. This CDR3 has 14 amino acids. Deletions cut 0 bases from V and 5 bases from J, with 11 bases between. CDR3 nucleotides: TGTGCCAGCAGCGTAGGTGGGGGAACGTATGGCTACACCTTC. It codes for CASSVGGGTYGYTF.

The V and J genes are TRBV9 and TRBJ2-5; D gene ambiguous. Germline values: CDR1 SGDLS, CDR2 YYNGEE. This CDR3 is built from 15 residues. Trimming removed 1 base from V and 1 base from J, with 11 bases in between. CDR3 amino acids: CASSVFSSSQETQYF. The CDR3 region has the DNA TGTGCCAGCAGCGTATTTAGCAGCTCCCAAGAGACCCAGTACTTC.

The rearrangement links TRBV7-9 to TRBJ1-1; D is unresolved. There are 10 residues in the CDR3. V lost 5 bases, J lost 8 bases, and 6 bases lay in between. The V gene's germline CDR1 is SEHNR and CDR2 FQNEAQ (reference sequence). DNA of the CDR3: TGTGCCAGCAGCCAAATAGAAGCTTTCTTT. Protein: CASSQIEAFF.